A single sample gave rise to the 20 T cell receptor beta chains below, sequenced in a study of blood T cell repertoires in COVID-19. TCRdb's table, derived via immunoSEQ multiplex PCR, lists solely in-frame clones and lacks some. This table has tens of thousands of clones, 75% to 90% appearing once. The material sequenced was peripheral blood. Receptor source: a human donor in a cohort sampled during active COVID-19.

The V call is TRBV6-5, the J call TRBJ1-1, with D tentatively TRBD1 (5 bases). Germline values: CDR1 MNHEY, CDR2 SVGAGI. This CDR3 has 13 residues. V lost 4 bases, J lost 1 base, and 7 bases lay in between. In DNA, the CDR3 is TGTGCCAGCAGTTCAGGGTGGAACACTGAAGCTTTCTTT. Amino acids: CASSSGWNTEAFF.

This sequence joins TRBV19 and TRBJ2-3, with D possibly being TRBD2 (6 bases). The germline V and J ends were trimmed by 3 bases and 2 bases, with 12 bases remaining between them. In germline, CDR1 is LNHDA, CDR2 SQIVND (reference sequence). The CDR3 is made up of 15 amino acids. The CDR3 region has the DNA TGTGCCAGTAGTATCATCGGGGGAAACACAGATACGCAGTATTTT. Translating gives CASSIIGGNTDTQYF.

This clone was counted once. The chain couples TRBV28 to TRBJ2-1; 7 bases line up with TRBD2. Unmatched junction bases numbered 15, after V lost 10 bases and J lost 0 bases. Germline CDR1 is MDHEN and CDR2 is SYDVKM. The CDR3 loop spans 17 amino acids. Written as DNA, the CDR3 is TGTGCCATCCATCTGGCCGTAGCGGGTGCCTCCTACAATGAGCAGTTCTTC. Protein product: CAIHLAVAGASYNEQFF.

This clone has just one count. The CDR3 loop reads CASSLSGIQGDGYTF. CDR3 in DNA: TGTGCCAGCAGCTTATCGGGCATACAGGGGGATGGCTACACCTTC. The genes are TRBV7-2 and TRBJ1-2; 8 positions agree with TRBD1. J lost 6 bases, V lost 2 bases, and 8 bases had no gene match. The CDR3 totals 15 residues. CDR1 is SGHTA, CDR2 FQGNSA, per germline.

The gene calls are TRBV5-1 and TRBJ2-1; 10 bases are a match to TRBD2. The V gene's germline CDR1 is SGHRS and CDR2 YFSETQ. This CDR3 spans 17 amino acids. Trimming at V came to 2 bases and at J to 1 base, leaving 6 bases not matched to a gene. The CDR3 coding sequence is TGCGCCAGCAGCTTTACTCCTAGCGGGGGTTCCTACAATGAGCAGTTCTTC. This codes for CASSFTPSGGSYNEQFF.

The rearrangement uses TRBV9 and TRBJ1-4; 10 nucleotides align to TRBD1. This CDR3 is 15 amino acids long. Germline-derived CDR1 and CDR2 are SGDLS and YYNGEE. V trimming: 2 bases; J trimming: 8 bases; junction bases outside the gene matches: 6. CDR3 in DNA: TGTGCCAGCAGCGTGGCCGGGACAGGGGCCGAAAAACTGTTTTTT. It specifies CASSVAGTGAEKLFF.

This chain joins TRBV19 and TRBJ2-5; TRBD2 is a possible D gene (6 bases). The germline V gene has CDR1 LNHDA and CDR2 SQIVND (reference sequence). The V and J ends lost 3 bases and 4 bases respectively, with 9 bases between them. The CDR3 has 13 residues. Here the CDR3 DNA reads TGTGCCAGTAGTATTACTAGCCGAGAGACCCAGTACTTC. Translating it yields CASSITSRETQYF.

This clone occurred a few times. The chain carries TRBV30 and TRBJ2-7; tentative D call: TRBD2 (5 bases). Germline V gives CDR1 GTSNPN, CDR2 SVGIG (reference sequence). The CDR3 extends over 15 amino acids. V was pared by 0 bases and J by 6 bases, with 18 bases between. The CDR3: CAWSVSRVARGEQYF. CDR3 coding DNA: TGTGCCTGGAGTGTCTCCCGGGTCGCACGGGGCGAGCAGTACTTC.

V gene TRBV28 combines with J gene TRBJ1-1, with a weak D call TRBD1 (6 bases). Germline V CDR1 and CDR2: MDHEN, SYDVKM. V was clipped by 6 bases and J by 6 bases, with 17 bases between them. This CDR3 spans 14 amino acids. CDR3 loop: CASSLIRGAAEAFF. DNA for the CDR3: TGTGCCAGCAGCCTTATCAGGGGAGCAGCTGAAGCTTTCTTT.

The chain has TRBV12-5 and TRBJ1-1; D is undetermined. This CDR3 spans 13 amino acids. Trimming removed 2 bases at V and 7 bases at J, with 11 bases between. In germline, CDR1 is LGHNT, CDR2 FRNRAP. CDR3 protein: CASGLLSSGEAFF. As DNA, the CDR3 is TGTGCTAGTGGTTTGTTGAGTAGTGGTGAAGCTTTCTTT.

A few counts support this clone. The J gene is TRBJ2-2, the V gene TRBV7-8; a weak D match, TRBD2 (6 bases). V shed 4 bases and J shed 5 bases, with 14 bases lying between them. This CDR3 contains 15 residues. Germline V lookup: CDR1 SGHVS, CDR2 FQNEAQ. CDR3 residues: CASSSTSLGTGELFF. The CDR3, as DNA: TGTGCCAGCAGCTCCACTAGCTTGGGGACCGGGGAGCTGTTTTTT.

J is TRBJ1-2 and V is TRBV6-5, with D perhaps TRBD1 (6 bases). Germline V gene data show CDR1 as MNHEY and CDR2 as SVGAGI. The CDR3 covers 14 residues. V was cut by 7 bases and J by 2 bases, with 14 bases left in between. CDR3 protein: CASKTTGSNYGYTF. CDR3 nucleotide sequence: TGTGCCAGCAAGACGACAGGTTCGAACTATGGCTACACCTTC.

The CDR3 here is CASSLDRGNTGELFF. In nucleotides, the CDR3 is TGCGCCAGCAGCTTGGACAGGGGAAACACCGGGGAGCTGTTTTTT. The rearrangement uses TRBV5-1 and TRBJ2-2; 7 bases agree with TRBD1. Germline V gives CDR1 SGHRS, CDR2 YFSETQ. The ends lost 0 bases at V and 2 bases at J; junction bases unmatched: 1. CDR3 length: 15 residues. The full variable domain, completed using reference TRBV5-1 and TRBJ2-2, is KAGVTQTPRYLIKTRGQQVTLSCSPISGHRSVSWYQQTPGQGLQFLFEYFSETQRNKGNFPGRFSGRQFSNSRSEMNVSTLELGDSALYLCASSLDRGNTGELFFGEGSRLTVL.

The chain combines TRBV11-2 with TRBJ2-5; D gene uncertain. The CDR3 extends over 15 amino acids. With 2 bases removed from V and 4 bases from J, the gap between germline ends came to 14 bases. The germline V gene encodes CDR1 SGHAT and CDR2 FQNNGV. CDR3 DNA: TGTGCCAGCAGCTTAATGGGCGCAGTTTTAGAGACCCAGTACTTC. Protein sequence: CASSLMGAVLETQYF.

This clone was seen only once. This sequence joins TRBV28 and TRBJ2-5; 9 positions match TRBD1. This CDR3 region has 13 residues. CDR1 is MDHEN and CDR2 is SYDVKM in the germline V gene. V lost 4 bases and J lost 5; bases outside the gene matches: 2. CDR3 bases: TGTGCCAGCAGTTCCGGACAGGGGGAGACCCAGTACTTC. Its protein product is CASSSGQGETQYF.

The chain carries TRBV28 and TRBJ1-5, with D hard to call. V was clipped by 1 base and J by 9 bases, with 10 bases between them. The CDR3 covers 13 residues. Germline CDR1 and CDR2: MDHEN and SYDVKM. In nucleotides, the CDR3 is TGTGCCAGCAGTTTATCCGTCCTATCGCCCCAGCATTTT. Translation gives CASSLSVLSPQHF.

The chain links TRBV11-2 to TRBJ2-3; TRBD2 aligns across 10 bases. Germline V CDR1 and CDR2: SGHAT, FQNNGV. This CDR3 is 17 amino acids long. V lost 1 base, J lost 6 bases, and 10 bases stayed unmatched. CDR3 protein: CASSLGGVSGGPDTQYF. The CDR3 bases are TGTGCCAGCAGCTTAGGCGGGGTTAGCGGGGGGCCTGATACGCAGTATTTT.

There are a few counts of this clone. This sequence joins TRBV10-3 and TRBJ2-7, with TRBD2 as a possible D gene (6 bases). The germline V gene has CDR1 ENHRY and CDR2 SYGVKD. The CDR3 contains 14 residues. V was shortened by 5 bases and J by 0 bases, with 11 bases between the two germline ends. In nucleotides, the CDR3 is TGTGCCATCAGTTTCTCCGGGAGCTCCTACGAGCAGTACTTC. It codes for CAISFSGSSYEQYF.

This clone is a singleton in its sample. The rearrangement joins TRBV5-6 to TRBJ1-4; 9 positions match TRBD1. V lost 2 bases, J lost 8 bases, and 10 bases stayed unmatched. This CDR3 comprises 16 residues. The germline V gene encodes CDR1 SGHDT and CDR2 YYEEEE. CDR3: CASSLSGTGNVEKLFF. Here the CDR3 DNA reads TGTGCCAGCAGCTTATCCGGGACAGGGAATGTGGAAAAACTGTTTTTT.

This chain connects TRBV7-3 to TRBJ2-1, with TRBD2 identical over 8 bases. Per the germline V gene, CDR1 is SGHTA and CDR2 is FQGTGA. J was trimmed by 9 bases and V by 2 bases; bases with no gene match: 6. This CDR3 spans 14 amino acids. This CDR3 reads CASSLPGGAGEQFF. The CDR3 DNA follows: TGTGCCAGCAGCTTACCCGGGGGGGCGGGTGAGCAGTTCTTC.